Described below is a single T cell receptor (beta chain) sequence and its context. Its antigen remains undetermined. No quality values exist for individual bases; no much larger clone is one base distant. These data come from a study of T-cell memory formation after mild COVID-19 (dated by TCRdb to the early 2020s). Turning to the overall study: Most TCR sequence clusters were specific to one of the two donors. Longitudinal TCRalpha and TCRbeta repertoire sequencing tracked T-cell clones expanding and contracting after mild COVID-19 in two donors. The cohort was made up of two young adult volunteers, one female and one male, who were previously healthy. Overall results and qualifications from the work: Contracting CD4+ clones turned up mainly in the CM and EM memory subsets, whereas EMRA was where CD8+ clones were enriched. The detection of some responding clones in pre-infection memory suggests that pre-existing cross-reactive memory T cells joined the SARS-CoV-2 response. The study covered only a couple of mild cases, and larger cohorts including severe cases with pre-infection samples were considered necessary. From day 15 to 85, contracting clones showed balanced CD4/CD8 phenotypes, whereas a second wave of clones that expanded from day 15 to 37 leaned towards CD4+. SARS-CoV-2 specificity was not confirmed for the second-wave clones peaking on day 37.

TCRdb records Illumina NovaSeq 6000 as the sequencer. cDNA libraries for TCRalpha and TCRbeta were prepared by 5'RACE using constant-segment primers, with sample barcodes and unique molecular identifiers added. Trizol reagent was used to extract RNA from every sample. Amplification of the libraries took two PCR steps, and the second step added a second sample barcode plus Illumina TruSeq adapters. Sequencing of libraries was performed on an Illumina NovaSeq with 2 x 150 bp paired-end reads. In the source study's methods: Demultiplexing of reads and collapsing into UMI-guided consensus sequences were performed with migec v1.2.7. With mixcr v2.1.11, UMI consensuses were aligned to TRA and TRB V and J templates and assembled into clonotypes. A clonotype was counted as expanded or contracted only if both edgeR and NoisET called the change significant, with noise models trained on biological replicates. For edgeR calls, a false discovery rate-adjusted p below 0.01 and a log2 fold-change threshold of 1 were applied. PCA with hierarchical clustering of max-normalized trajectories of the 1000 most abundant clonotypes was used as exploratory dynamics analysis. Separately sequenced CD4+ and CD8+ repertoires were used to assign the CD4 or CD8 phenotype of responding clones. Using fastp trimming at Q25 and MiXCR clonotype assembly, TCRdb reanalyzed the public sequencing data and kept in-frame beta chains. Every CDR3 protein is listed once, alongside the most common genes and DNA of its rows. The V and J calls and clone size come from TCRdb's table, not from the authors' own analysis. A total of fewer than 550,000 distinct CDR3 sequences appear in this sample, about 20% of them only once. The top ten hold 8.4% of the sample.

Ficoll-Paque density gradient centrifugation was the method used to isolate PBMCs. Including the terminal cysteine and phenylalanine, the CDR3 comprises 11 residues. Just the 33-base CDR3 DNA is kept, in frame starting at base 1. The germline V gene sets CDR1 to SGHVS and CDR2 to FQNEAQ. Trimming removed 11 bases from V and 8 bases from J, leaving 15 bases between the germline ends. This TCR derives from an adult woman who had mild COVID-19 (a few samples of this study predate the infection). The sample titles of this study are shuffled in the database, so cell type and time point are left out; the donor was told from shared clones. The specimen was PBMCs or a T cell subset sorted from them (not recorded which). The chain links TRBV7-8 with TRBJ1-2; TRBD1 is perhaps the D gene, given 6 matching bases. The DNA reads as follows: TGTGCCGTCGGGGGGGGGCGCGGCTACACCTTC. This encodes CAVGGGRGYTF.